The subject of this entry is one T cell receptor beta chain. A single count supports this clone. Its cognate antigen has yet to be identified. Base qualities are not at hand, and no much larger clone is one base apart. This specimen belongs to a study of OX40 agonist ivuxolimab in advanced cancers. Turning to the overall study: Ivuxolimab was a fully human IgG2 agonistic monoclonal antibody targeting the costimulatory receptor OX40 (CD134). Intravenous ivuxolimab was administered to patients every 2 weeks at six dose levels: 0.01, 0.1, 0.3, 1.5, 3 and 10 mg/kg. Of the 50 to 55 dose-escalation patients, hepatocellular carcinoma was present in around 20, melanoma in approximately 15, renal cell carcinoma in 9 and head and neck cancer in 9. A male proportion of around 83% and a mean age of roughly 55 years, ranging from 23 to 79, were recorded for the dose-escalation cohort. Patients were allowed to have had prior anti-PD-1, anti-PD-L1 or anti-CTLA-4 therapy, and around 37% of the dose-escalation patients had previously received checkpoint inhibitors. Three dose-escalation patients achieved partial responses, one with hepatocellular carcinoma and two with cutaneous melanoma. Peripheral TCRbeta sequencing aimed to test whether ivuxolimab altered TCR sequence diversity and caused clonal T-cell expansion. The paper covers the monotherapy dose-escalation part of the phase I ivuxolimab trial, which included N = 52 patients.

For sequencing of the TCRbeta CDR3 region, genomic DNA was extracted from the sorted cells. The immunoSEQ Assay was used to sequence the TCRbeta CDR3 regions. The table comes from immuneACCESS by way of TCRdb, which keeps in-frame sequences with V and J called. Part of the clones is missing from these tables; in studies checked, under half for an unresolved V gene and the rest for unknown reasons. Counted in this sample were about 32,000 clones; over 80% of them appeared once. Jointly, the top ten make up roughly a fifth of the sample. Inclusive of the bounding cysteine and phenylalanine, the CDR3 is 13 residues long. The retained sequence is limited to the CDR3, 39 bases, with the frame set at the first base. From a lookup of the germline V gene, CDR1 and CDR2 are SGHDN and FVKESK. The junction shows trimming of 3 bases on V and 1 base on J, plus 7 bases between the germline ends. The trial excluded patients who had a history of autoimmune disease or were on systemic immunosuppression. Peripheral blood for TCR sequencing was collected from all dose cohorts at baseline, on cycle 4 day 1, and on cycle 7 day 1. Samples came from an open-label, multicenter, first-in-human phase I dose-escalation trial of ivuxolimab. The trial enrolled adults with locally advanced or metastatic head and neck squamous cell, hepatocellular, melanoma or renal cell carcinoma. CD4+ and CD8+ T cells were sorted separately from peripheral blood before TCR sequencing.

Overall results and qualifications from the work: In partial responders in the 0.1-3.0 mg/kg groups, normalized peripheral clonal expansion was found to be among the lowest, especially among CD8+ T cells. Low levels of normalized T-cell clonal expansion were also shown by some nonresponding patients. Antigen specificity was not determined for the clonally expanded peripheral T cells. On average, CD8+ T cells showed more expanded clones than CD4+ T cells after ivuxolimab. At doses of 0.1 to 3.0 mg/kg, clonal expansion of both CD4+ and CD8+ T cells in blood was seen between baseline and week 6.

The chain is assembled from TRBV14 and TRBJ2-7, with the D gene uncertain. The sequence was collected from an adult with an advanced solid tumor such as melanoma, head and neck, liver or kidney cancer. Sequenced material: CD4+ or CD8+ T cells sorted from blood, taken in a trial of the OX40 agonist ivuxolimab. CDR3 reads: CASSHGFSYEQYF. Here is the DNA: TGTGCCAGCAGCCACGGCTTTTCCTACGAGCAGTACTTC.